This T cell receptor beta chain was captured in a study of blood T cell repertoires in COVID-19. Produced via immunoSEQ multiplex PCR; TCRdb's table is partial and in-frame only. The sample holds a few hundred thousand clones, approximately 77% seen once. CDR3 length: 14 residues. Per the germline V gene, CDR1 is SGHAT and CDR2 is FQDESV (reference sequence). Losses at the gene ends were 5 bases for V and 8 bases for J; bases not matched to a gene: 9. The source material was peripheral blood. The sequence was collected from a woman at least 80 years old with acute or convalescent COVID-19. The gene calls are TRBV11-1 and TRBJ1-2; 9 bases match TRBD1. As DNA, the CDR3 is TGTGCCAGCAGCGCAACCGGGACAGGGTTAGGCTACACCTTC. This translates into CASSATGTGLGYTF.